This T cell receptor beta chain appears in the sequencing data of a study of blood T cell repertoires in COVID-19. On the study more broadly: T cells, B-cell-depleted T cells, or PBMCs provided the cDNA or gDNA that served as material.

J lost 2 bases, V lost 9 bases, and 4 bases had no gene match. The germline V gene has CDR1 KGHDR and CDR2 SFDVKD. The CDR3 length is 15 residues. Participants, about 18 to 89 years old, spanned 25 or so US areas. Cohorts were based on clinical histories the participants reported. No more than 2 weeks before study entry, exposed participants had met a case of COVID-19. TCRdb's copy holds only in-frame clones and misses some; the assay was immunoSEQ multiplex PCR. The sample has 150,000 or so clones, roughly 84% seen once. The chain links TRBV24-1 to TRBJ1-5; 12 nucleotides match TRBD1. The TCR was taken from a man in his 70s who had been exposed to COVID-19. Sequenced input: PBMCs or T cells enriched from blood (not recorded which). The CDR3 reads CATQGQGARNQPQHF. CDR3 DNA sequence: TGTGCCACCCAGGGACAGGGGGCTCGCAATCAGCCCCAGCATTTT.